Below are 7 T cell receptor beta chains sequenced from a single sample in a study of blood T cells in healthy people across ages (dated by TCRdb to the mid-2010s). The method was 5' RACE. The sample was run on an Illumina HiSeq 2500. The second PCR ran for roughly 7 to 12 cycles and used a J-beta primer mix along with a sample-barcoded 5' primer. TCRdb ran its own pipeline on the public reads, namely fastp trimming at Q25 and MiXCR clone calling, and kept in-frame beta chains. Each CDR3 protein gets just one entry, which takes the most common genes and DNA from the rows behind it. This sample gives roughly 500,000 distinct CDR3 sequences in total; 27% of them show up just once. The biggest ten clones account for 18% of the sample. The sample consisted of blood. The receptors originated from a woman in her 70s in good health.

The chain employs TRBV9 and TRBJ1-4; D unresolved. V was cut by 3 bases and J by 7 bases, with 10 bases left in between. The CDR3 spans 13 residues. Germline-derived CDR1 and CDR2 are SGDLS and YYNGEE. The DNA for the CDR3 is TGTGCCAGCAGCGGGTCCGGGTTTGAAAAACTGTTTTTT. Its protein product is CASSGSGFEKLFF.

This clonotype was seen more than once but under ten times. The DNA for the CDR3 is TGTGCCAGCAGCTTCTTGGGGTTCGAGCAGTACTTC. This encodes CASSFLGFEQYF. The chain has TRBV7-2 and TRBJ2-7, with no clear D. V was shortened by 3 bases and J by 6 bases, with 9 bases between the two germline ends. Germline values: CDR1 SGHTA, CDR2 FQGNSA. The CDR3 is 12 residues long.

The V call is TRBV20-1, the J call TRBJ2-5; TRBD2 matches 11 bases. The J call may be in error: the DNA end matches TRBJ2-7 better. The CDR3 loop spans 16 amino acids. Germline V lookup: CDR1 DFQATT, CDR2 SNEGSKA (reference sequence). In DNA form, the CDR3 reads TGCAGTGCTAGGGGAAATAGCGGGGGGGCTCTCAACGAGCAGTACTTC. Encoded protein: CSARGNSGGALNEQYF.

About this clonotype: An end of the junction does not agree with germline; a read error may underlie this. J is TRBJ2-3 and V is TRBV3-1; no clear D. The CDR3 contains 12 residues. From germline, CDR1 is LGHDT and CDR2 YNNKEL (reference sequence). CDR3 region: CASSQDRNTQYF. The CDR3, as DNA: TGTGCCAGCAGCCAAGATAGAAATACGCAGTACTTT.

Note on this clonotype: Mismatch with germline at one junction end may stem from a read error. The rearrangement uses TRBV5-1 and TRBJ2-1, with 7 bases lining up with TRBD2. Germline V CDR1 and CDR2: SGHRS, YFSETQ. The CDR3 runs to 17 residues. The CDR3 DNA reads TGCGCCAGCAGCTTGGGTCCAGCGGGGAGCTCCCACAATGAGCAGTTCTTC. Amino acids: CASSLGPAGSSHNEQFF. Looking up the rest from reference TRBV5-1 and TRBJ2-1 gives the full variable domain: KAGVTQTPRYLIKTRGQQVTLSCSPISGHRSVSWYQQTPGQGLQFLFEYFSETQRNKGNFPGRFSGRQFSNSRSEMNVSTLELGDSALYLCASSLGPAGSSHNEQFFGPGTRLTVL.

The V and J genes are TRBV6-5 and TRBJ1-1, with unresolved D. Germline CDR1 and CDR2: MNHEY and SVGAGI. Trimming cost V 0 bases and J 0 bases, with 14 bases left between them. The CDR3 loop spans 17 amino acids. This chain's CDR3 is CASSYSASVLMNTEAFF. Written as DNA, the CDR3 is TGTGCCAGCAGTTACTCGGCGTCCGTTCTCATGAACACTGAAGCTTTCTTT.

This clonotype turned up a few times. The chain has TRBV7-9 and TRBJ2-3; 13 positions match TRBD2. V gave up 5 bases and J gave up 4 bases; unmatched junction bases: 9. Germline V CDR1 and CDR2: SEHNR, FQNEAQ (reference sequence). This CDR3 is 17 amino acids long. The CDR3 sequence is CASSLGTSGTSSDTQYF. CDR3 DNA: TGTGCCAGCAGCCTCGGGACTAGCGGGACGTCGTCAGATACGCAGTATTTT.